The present T cell receptor beta chain was sequenced within a study of regulatory T cells in long-lasting Graves disease. Findings and limits, study-wide: The TCR repertoire of persistent Graves' patients was less diverse than that of newly diagnosed ones.

This clonotype was counted many times. Its antigen is unknown. This CDR3 has 15 residues. In germline, CDR1 is SQVTM, CDR2 ANQGSEA. Deletions cut 0 bases from V and 0 bases from J, with 11 bases between. Researchers made TCR beta libraries by using iRepertoire HTBI primers and running Arm-PCR on CDR3 regions. TCRdb itself ran the multiplex PCR reads through MiXCR, one entry per CDR3 protein. The repertoire consists of under 300,000 distinct CDR3 sequences, with around 16% occurring once and the leading ten covering approximately 20%. Time point: newly diagnosed GD, antithyroid drugs for less than 3 months. Scientists built the TCR library using RNA that was extracted from PBMCs. Patients were from an endocrinology department in Xi'an, China. The collection involved drawing approximately 9 milliliters of peripheral blood into EDTA tubes.

The material sequenced was peripheral blood mononuclear cells (PBMCs), taken at new diagnosis, from a patient treated with antithyroid drugs. This rearrangement joins TRBV29-1 to TRBJ1-2; the D gene is possibly TRBD1 (5 bases). The receptor was isolated from a female donor with Graves disease. CDR3 nucleotides: TGCAGCGTTGAAGATCGTGCAGGGACTAACTATGGCTACACCTTC. It translates to CSVEDRAGTNYGYTF.